This TCR beta chain was sequenced in a study of blood T cell repertoires in COVID-19. Study context: PBMCs, B-cell-depleted T cells, or T cells provided the cDNA or gDNA that made up the material.

Sequenced by immunoSEQ multiplex PCR; TCRdb stores in-frame clones only, minus some. The sample has 300,000 to 450,000 clones; 80% to 90% are singletons. The germline CDR1 and CDR2 sequences are MNHEY and SMNVEV (reference sequence). After removal of 0 bases from V and 7 bases from J, the junction contained 4 bases not matched to a gene. The CDR3 consists of 15 residues. This clonotype originated in a man between 40 and 49 years old in a cohort exposed to, infected with or recovered from COVID-19 (not recorded which). V and J are TRBV27 and TRBJ2-1; 9 bases line up with TRBD1. Sequenced: PBMCs or T cells enriched from blood (not recorded which). Here the CDR3 reads CASSLSGTGINEQFF. The CDR3 DNA follows: TGTGCCAGCAGTTTATCGGGGACAGGGATTAATGAGCAGTTCTTC.